This section outlines one TCR beta chain sequence together with its context. Its target is not known. CDR1 and CDR2 from the germline V gene are SNHLY and FYNNEI. CDR3 length equals 16 residues. V trimming: 6 bases; J trimming: 5 bases; junction bases outside the gene matches: 9. The record originates from a study of long-term antiretroviral therapy in people with HIV. Turning to the study itself: There is a gap of about a decade between the earliest samples and the later 2015 immediate-ART recommendation.

Study-level results: Increased diversity was seen after ART, yet it remained lower than in transplant donor controls.

Researchers report immunoSEQ v3.0 was run at survey level. Measured with immunoSEQ multiplex PCR; TCRdb has only the in-frame clones, and not every one. The table has about 33,000 clones, about 83% seen once. This sequence originates from a woman between 50 and 59 years old with HIV. This specimen was unsorted PBMCs, taken 2 years after starting antiretroviral therapy. The chain combines TRBV2 with TRBJ2-5; TRBD2 agrees at 13 bases. Written as DNA, the CDR3 is TGTGCCAGCAGCCCACACCGACTAGCGGGGGGTGAGACCCAGTACTTC. It specifies CASSPHRLAGGETQYF. Based on the CDR3 plus reference TRBV2 and TRBJ2-5, the full variable domain is EPEVTQTPSHQVTQMGQEVILRCVPISNHLYFYWYRQILGQKVEFLVSFYNNEISEKSEIFDDQFSVERPDGSNFTLKIRSTKLEDSAMYFCASSPHRLAGGETQYFGPGTRLLVL.